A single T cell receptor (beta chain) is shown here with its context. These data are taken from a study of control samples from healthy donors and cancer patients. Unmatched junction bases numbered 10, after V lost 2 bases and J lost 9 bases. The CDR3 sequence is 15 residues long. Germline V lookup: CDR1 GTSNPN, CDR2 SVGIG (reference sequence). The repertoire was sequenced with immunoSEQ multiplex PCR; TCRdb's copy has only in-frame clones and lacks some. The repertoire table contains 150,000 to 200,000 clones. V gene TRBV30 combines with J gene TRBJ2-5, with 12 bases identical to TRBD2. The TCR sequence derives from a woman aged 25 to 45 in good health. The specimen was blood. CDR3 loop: CAWSLAGGQVEPQYF. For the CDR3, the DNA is TGTGCCTGGAGTCTAGCGGGGGGGCAGGTGGAGCCCCAGTACTTC.